A single count supports the clone carrying this T cell receptor (beta chain). Study processing details: Researchers report that nucleated cell counts were estimated from reference gene primer amplification. Sequencing was performed with immunoSEQ multiplex PCR; in TCRdb, only in-frame clones are kept and a portion is missing. For V, J and clone size, that table is used; D and trimming come from the DNA. The table includes about 110,000 clones, about two thirds detected once. The data are from a study of blood T cell repertoires in COVID-19. Whole-study context: The origin of the acute and convalescent COVID-19 samples was the United States, Italy and Spain. PBMCs, B-cell-depleted T cells, or T cells provided the cDNA or gDNA that made up the material.

This CDR3 spans 15 amino acids. Germline V gene sequence: CDR1 SGHRS, CDR2 YFSETQ. Trimming cost V 5 bases and J 5 bases; bases outside gene matches: 4. The sample comprised peripheral blood. The chain combines TRBV5-1 with TRBJ1-6, with 10 bases lining up with TRBD1. The TCR comes from a woman aged 40 to 55 with acute or convalescent COVID-19. CDR3 loop: CASRLGQGNNSPLHF. The CDR3 DNA is TGCGCCAGCAGACTGGGACAGGGGAATAATTCACCCCTCCACTTT.